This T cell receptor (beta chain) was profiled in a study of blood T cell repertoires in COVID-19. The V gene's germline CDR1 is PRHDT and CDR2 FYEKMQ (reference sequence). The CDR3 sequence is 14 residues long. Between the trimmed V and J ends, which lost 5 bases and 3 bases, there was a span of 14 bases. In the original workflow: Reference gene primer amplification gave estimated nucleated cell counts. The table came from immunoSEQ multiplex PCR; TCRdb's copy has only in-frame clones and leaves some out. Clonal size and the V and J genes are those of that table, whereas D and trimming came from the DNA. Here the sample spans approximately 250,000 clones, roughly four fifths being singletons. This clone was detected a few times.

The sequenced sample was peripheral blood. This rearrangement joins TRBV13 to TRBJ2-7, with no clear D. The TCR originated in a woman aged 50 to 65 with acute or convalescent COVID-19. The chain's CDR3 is CASSPPGWRYEQYF. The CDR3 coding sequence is TGTGCCAGCAGCCCCCCAGGTTGGCGCTACGAGCAGTACTTC.